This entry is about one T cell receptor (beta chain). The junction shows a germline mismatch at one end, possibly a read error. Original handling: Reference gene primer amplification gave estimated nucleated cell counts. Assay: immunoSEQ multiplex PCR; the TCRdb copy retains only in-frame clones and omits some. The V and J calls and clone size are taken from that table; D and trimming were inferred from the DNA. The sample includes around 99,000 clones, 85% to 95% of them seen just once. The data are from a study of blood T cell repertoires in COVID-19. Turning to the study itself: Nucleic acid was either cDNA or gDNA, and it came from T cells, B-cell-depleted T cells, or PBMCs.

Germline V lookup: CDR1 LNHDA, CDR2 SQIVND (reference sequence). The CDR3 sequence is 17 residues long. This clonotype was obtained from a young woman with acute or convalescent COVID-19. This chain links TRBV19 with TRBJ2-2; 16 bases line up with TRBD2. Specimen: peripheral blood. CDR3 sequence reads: CASSIVAAEGTSGRVSF. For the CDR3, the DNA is TGTGCCAGTAGTATAGTTGCCGCCGAAGGGACTAGCGGGAGGGTCAGTTTT. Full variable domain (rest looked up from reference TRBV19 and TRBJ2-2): DGGITQSPKYLFRKEGQNVTLSCEQNLNHDAMYWYRQDPGQGLRLIYYSQIVNDFQKGDIAEGYSVSREKKESFPLTVTSAQKNPTAFYLCASSIVAAEGTSGRVSFGEGSRLTVL.